This TCR beta chain stems from a study of cytomegalovirus exposure and HLA in healthy donors. The V segment lost 7 bases and the J segment 2 bases; nucleotides outside the gene matches: 7. CDR1 MDHEN and CDR2 SYDVKM come from the germline V gene. CDR3 length: 15 residues. Primers for the PCR totalled 60 Vbeta and 13 Jbeta. Data came from immunoSEQ multiplex PCR; TCRdb stores just in-frame clones and leaves some out. Of some 150,000 clones listed, 60% to 70% are singletons. Concerning this clone: What it recognizes is unknown.

Study-level points and caveats: In a later analysis, TCR beta V- and J-gene trimming was associated with a missense DCLRE1C variant.

V gene TRBV28 combines with J gene TRBJ2-5; 10 bases match TRBD1. The clonotype was recovered from a woman in her sixties or seventies in good health and CMV-seropositive. The sequenced sample consisted of PBMCs. The CDR3 region is CASTPTGGWQETQYF. DNA of the CDR3: TGTGCCAGCACCCCGACAGGGGGCTGGCAAGAGACCCAGTACTTC.